This T cell receptor beta chain was sequenced for a study of a mutant IDH1 vaccine in newly diagnosed glioma. Study information: Onset of vaccination occurred 4-6 weeks following radiotherapy alone, or with temozolomide cycles. Antecedent treatment encompassed radiotherapy, temozolomide, or their combination; the majority received both.

On this clone itself: Its antigen is currently unknown.

Time point here: week 23, last vaccination. The investigators gave 300 ug of mutant IDH1 20-mer peptide in each vaccine dose, together with topical imiquimod. Donors had new WHO grade 3 or 4 IDH1-mutant, ATRX-lost astrocytomas. Clones were read by immunoSEQ multiplex PCR, and TCRdb kept only the in-frame ones, dropping some. The data hold tens of thousands of clones, with approximately 85% observed a single time. CDR3 length: 17 residues. The ends lost 2 bases at V and 2 bases at J; junction bases unmatched: 10. The clonotype comes from a man aged 25-40 years with glioma. Some clones in this sample may be carry-over from other donors' samples. The specimen was PBMCs, collected from a glioma patient whose treatment included an IDH1 peptide vaccine. The gene calls are TRBV6-7 and TRBJ2-7, with 9 bases identical to TRBD2. TRBV6-7 is placed among ORFs of uncertain function. The CDR3 region is CASSYVGRLAGPYEQYF. In DNA form, the CDR3 reads TGTGCCAGCAGTTACGTCGGGCGCCTAGCGGGACCCTACGAGCAGTACTTC.